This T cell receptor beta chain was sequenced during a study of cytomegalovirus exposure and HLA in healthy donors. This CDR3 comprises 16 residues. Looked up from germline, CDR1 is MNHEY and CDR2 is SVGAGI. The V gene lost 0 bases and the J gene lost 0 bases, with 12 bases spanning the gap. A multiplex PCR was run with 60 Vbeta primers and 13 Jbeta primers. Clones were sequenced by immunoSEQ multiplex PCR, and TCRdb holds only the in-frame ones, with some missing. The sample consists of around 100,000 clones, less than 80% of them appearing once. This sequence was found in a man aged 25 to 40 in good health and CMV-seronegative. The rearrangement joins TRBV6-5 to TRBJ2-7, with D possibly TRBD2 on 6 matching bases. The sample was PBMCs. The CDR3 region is CASSYSGGVSSYEQYF. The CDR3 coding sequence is TGTGCCAGCAGTTACTCGGGCGGGGTGAGCTCCTACGAGCAGTACTTC.